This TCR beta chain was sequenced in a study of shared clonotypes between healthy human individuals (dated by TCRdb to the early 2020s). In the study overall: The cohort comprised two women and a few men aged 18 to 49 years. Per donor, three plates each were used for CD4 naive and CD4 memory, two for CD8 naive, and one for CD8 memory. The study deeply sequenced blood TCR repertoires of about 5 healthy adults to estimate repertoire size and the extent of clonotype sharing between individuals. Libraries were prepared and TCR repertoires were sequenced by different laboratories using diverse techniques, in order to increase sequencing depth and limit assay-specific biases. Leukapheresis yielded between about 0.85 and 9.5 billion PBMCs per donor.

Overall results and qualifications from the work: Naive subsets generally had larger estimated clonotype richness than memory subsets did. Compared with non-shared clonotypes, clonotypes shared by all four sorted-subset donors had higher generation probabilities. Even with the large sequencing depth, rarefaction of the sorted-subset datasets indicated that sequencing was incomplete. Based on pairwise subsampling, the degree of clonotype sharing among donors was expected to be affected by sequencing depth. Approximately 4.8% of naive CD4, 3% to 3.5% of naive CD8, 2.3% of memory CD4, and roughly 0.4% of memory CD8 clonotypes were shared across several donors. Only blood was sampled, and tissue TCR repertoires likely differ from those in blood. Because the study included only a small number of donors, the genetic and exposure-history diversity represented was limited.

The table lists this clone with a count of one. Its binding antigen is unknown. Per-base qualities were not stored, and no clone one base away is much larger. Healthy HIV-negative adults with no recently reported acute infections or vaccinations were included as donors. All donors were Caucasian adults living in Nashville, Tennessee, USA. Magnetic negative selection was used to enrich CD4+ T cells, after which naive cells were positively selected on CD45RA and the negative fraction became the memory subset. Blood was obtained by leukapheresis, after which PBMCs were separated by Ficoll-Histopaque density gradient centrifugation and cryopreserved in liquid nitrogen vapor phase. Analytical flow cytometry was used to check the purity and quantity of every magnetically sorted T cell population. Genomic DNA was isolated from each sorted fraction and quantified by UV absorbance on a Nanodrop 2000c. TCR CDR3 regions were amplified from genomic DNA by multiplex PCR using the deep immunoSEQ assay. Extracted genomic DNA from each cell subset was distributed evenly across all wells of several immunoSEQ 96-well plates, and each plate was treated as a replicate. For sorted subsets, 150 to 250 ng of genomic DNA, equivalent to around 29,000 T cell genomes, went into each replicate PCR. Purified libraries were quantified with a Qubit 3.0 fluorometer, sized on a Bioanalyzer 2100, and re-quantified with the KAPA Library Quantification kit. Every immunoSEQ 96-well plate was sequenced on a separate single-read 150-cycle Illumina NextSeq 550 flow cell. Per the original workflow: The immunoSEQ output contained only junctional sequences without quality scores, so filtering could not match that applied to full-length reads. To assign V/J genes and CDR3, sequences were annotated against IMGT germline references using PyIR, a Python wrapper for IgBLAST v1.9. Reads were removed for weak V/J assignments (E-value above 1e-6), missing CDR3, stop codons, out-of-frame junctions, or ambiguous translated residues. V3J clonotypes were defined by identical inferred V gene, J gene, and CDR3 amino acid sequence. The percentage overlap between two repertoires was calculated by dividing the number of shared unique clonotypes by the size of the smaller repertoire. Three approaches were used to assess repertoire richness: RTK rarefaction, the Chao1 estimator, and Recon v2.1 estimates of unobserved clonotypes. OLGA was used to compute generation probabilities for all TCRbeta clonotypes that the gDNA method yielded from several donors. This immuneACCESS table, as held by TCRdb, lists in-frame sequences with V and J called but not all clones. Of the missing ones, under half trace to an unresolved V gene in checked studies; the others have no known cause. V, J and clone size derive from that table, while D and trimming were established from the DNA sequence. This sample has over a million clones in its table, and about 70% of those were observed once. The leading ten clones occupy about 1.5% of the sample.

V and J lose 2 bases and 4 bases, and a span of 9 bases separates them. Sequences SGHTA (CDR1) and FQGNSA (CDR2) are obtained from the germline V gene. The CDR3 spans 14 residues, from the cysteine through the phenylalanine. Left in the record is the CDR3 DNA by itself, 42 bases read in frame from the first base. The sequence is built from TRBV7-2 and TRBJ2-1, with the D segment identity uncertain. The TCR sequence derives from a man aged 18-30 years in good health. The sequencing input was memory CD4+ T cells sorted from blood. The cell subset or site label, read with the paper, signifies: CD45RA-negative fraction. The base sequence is TGTGCCAGCAGCTTAACGGCTTCTTACAATGAGCAGTTCTTC. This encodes CASSLTASYNEQFF.